The rows below give T cell receptor beta chains drawn from one sample of a study of blood T cell repertoires in COVID-19. The protocol was immunoSEQ multiplex PCR, while the TCRdb copy is restricted to in-frame clones and leaves out a portion. In the table there are around 200,000 clones, around 79% of which are singletons. The specimen sequenced was peripheral blood. Receptors were obtained from a middle-aged woman with COVID-19, enrolled during active disease. Each CDR3 is given with its conserved first and last residue. Each record gives: V gene, CDR3 length, J gene, clone size, CDR3 protein. Only part of the rows carry a size: once, few, many, or a class if the clone is expanded.

V gene: TRBV4-1; CDR3 length: 16; J gene: TRBJ2-7; clone size: NA; CDR3 protein: CASSSRSGGPPYEQYF
V gene: TRBV18; CDR3 length: 12; J gene: TRBJ2-5; clone size: NA; CDR3 protein: CASSPSRETQYF
V gene: TRBV30; CDR3 length: 13; J gene: TRBJ1-3; clone size: NA; CDR3 protein: CAGQQVSGNTIYF
V gene: TRBV10-3; CDR3 length: 15; J gene: TRBJ1-2; clone size: NA; CDR3 protein: CAISEPLGTSYGYTF
V gene: TRBV2; CDR3 length: 11; J gene: TRBJ1-2; clone size: NA; CDR3 protein: CASGPPYGYTF
V gene: TRBV19; CDR3 length: 13; J gene: TRBJ1-1; clone size: NA; CDR3 protein: CASSIGPRTEAFF
V gene: TRBV4-1; CDR3 length: 14; J gene: TRBJ2-7; clone size: NA; CDR3 protein: CASSQLSGVGEQYF
V gene: TRBV6-6; CDR3 length: 14; J gene: TRBJ2-3; clone size: NA; CDR3 protein: CASSLLLGADTQYF
V gene: TRBV3-1/TRBV3-2; CDR3 length: 13; J gene: TRBJ1-5; clone size: once; CDR3 protein: CASSQQGMEPQHF
V gene: TRBV7-9; CDR3 length: 16; J gene: TRBJ2-1; clone size: NA; CDR3 protein: CASSPRTSGIVNEQFF
V gene: TRBV27; CDR3 length: 13; J gene: TRBJ1-1; clone size: NA; CDR3 protein: CASSFAGNTEAFF
V gene: TRBV19; CDR3 length: 13; J gene: TRBJ1-6; clone size: NA; CDR3 protein: CASKGQGNSPLHF
V gene: TRBV6-5; CDR3 length: 15; J gene: TRBJ2-1; clone size: NA; CDR3 protein: CASRHSGGEWNEQFF
V gene: TRBV30; CDR3 length: 19; J gene: TRBJ2-1; clone size: NA; CDR3 protein: CAWSVRRLAGVLSYNEQFF
V gene: TRBV3-1/TRBV3-2; CDR3 length: 18; J gene: TRBJ2-3; clone size: NA; CDR3 protein: CASSQVFSGGGRTDTQYF
V gene: TRBV7-9; CDR3 length: 16; J gene: TRBJ1-6; clone size: NA; CDR3 protein: CASSSTGTGSNSPLHF
V gene: TRBV11-3; CDR3 length: 13; J gene: TRBJ2-2; clone size: NA; CDR3 protein: CASGYRSTGELFF
V gene: TRBV6-6; CDR3 length: 12; J gene: TRBJ1-5; clone size: NA; CDR3 protein: CASAGGQQPQHF
V gene: TRBV7-2; CDR3 length: 14; J gene: TRBJ1-2; clone size: NA; CDR3 protein: CASSPQPTGGGYTF
V gene: TRBV12-5; CDR3 length: 13; J gene: TRBJ1-1; clone size: many; CDR3 protein: CASGLTGATEAFF
V gene: TRBV19; CDR3 length: 15; J gene: TRBJ2-1; clone size: NA; CDR3 protein: CASSRGAGSYNEQFF
V gene: TRBV25-1; CDR3 length: 14; J gene: TRBJ1-6; clone size: NA; CDR3 protein: CASGLGQGNSPLHF
V gene: TRBV4-1; CDR3 length: 19; J gene: TRBJ2-7; clone size: NA; CDR3 protein: CASSQGLGAGVLSSYEQYF